This T cell receptor beta chain was captured in a study of T cell responses to AZD1222 COVID-19 vaccine (TCRdb year 2021). Regarding the study in general: Because spike-specific TCR depth and breadth did not differ between the two schedules, AZD1222 recipients who got a second dose at roughly 4 weeks were pooled with those who got a second dose at roughly 12 weeks. TCR sequencing covered more than 230 trial participants: 200 to 220 given two doses of AZD1222 and about 26 given two doses of MenACWY control vaccine. Trial participants were enrolled by age into subgroups of 18-55, 56-69 and 70-plus years, and 148, 28 and 57 TCR-sequenced participants, respectively, were included in these subgroups. On the study overall, not on this receptor specifically: Nearly half of unique spike-specific TCRs reportedly recognized epitopes outside regions mutated in the B.1.351 and B.1.1.7 variants. Most participants were white British and females outnumbered males, and the authors suggested that clonal diversity may have been underestimated. In the small 56-69-year group, the increase in depth fell short of significance, most likely because of low power. The whole spike protein was spanned by vaccine-associated CD4 TCRs, and dominant responses were seen in regions 160-218 and 743-854. Spike-specific TCR breadth and depth rose significantly after two AZD1222 doses compared with day 0 and with MenACWY recipients. Only 5 to 7 AZD1222 recipients were SARS-CoV-2 seropositive at baseline, limiting conclusions about previously exposed vaccinees. Because no samples from the day 14 peak response were available, repertoires could be characterized only after the peak T cell response.

CDR1 KGHDR and CDR2 SFDVKD are derived from the germline V gene. V is pruned by 3 bases and J by 6 bases, leaving 2 bases of the junction without a gene match. Taken from cysteine to phenylalanine, the CDR3 has 13 residues. The read is trimmed to its CDR3 DNA, 39 bases read in frame from base 1. According to the study, the label for this sample's time point signals: baseline before first vaccination. Samples from vaccinated people were obtained from the UK trials COV001 and COV002, which included a single-blind randomized controlled phase 2/3 trial of AZD1222 (ChAdOx1 nCoV-19) in healthy adults. For TCRbeta chain sequencing, PBMC samples from trial participants were taken at day 0 and at day 28 after the second dose. Concerning this clone itself: Its antigen is currently not known. Within one base of it there is no much larger clone, and no base qualities were kept.

The CDR3 regions of human TCRbeta chains were subjected to immunosequencing. The paper's data handling went like this. Repertoire TCRs were matched against a reference library of SARS-CoV-2-specific TCRs generated with the MIRA antigen-specificity platform. Breadth was defined as the fraction of unique TCRs that were SARS-CoV-2-associated. Depth was defined as the fraction of total T cells that were SARS-CoV-2-associated. Using the MIRA data, every spike-specific TCR was mapped to the spike region that the TCR reacted to and assigned to either a CD4 or a CD8 class. Log10-transformed breadth and depth values were compared by one-way ANOVA with Sidak's multiple comparisons tests. TCRdb provides this immuneACCESS table in a form limited to in-frame rearrangements. Some clones are lacking; in checked studies, under half of them reflect an unresolved V gene, and why the rest are absent is not known. The V and J calls and clone size were taken over from that table, and D and trimming were inferred from the DNA. For this sample the table gives more than 100,000 clones, of which roughly 90% were detected only once. The ten largest clones take up about 3.5% of the sample.

The sample in question was peripheral blood, obtained on day 0 of AZD1222 vaccination. The clonotype originates from an adult in good health. In this chain, TRBV24-1 is recombined with TRBJ2-3; 7 middle bases align to TRBD1. The nucleotides read TGTGCCACCAGTGATCCGGACAGGGATACGCAGTATTTT. This translates into CATSDPDRDTQYF.